This passage covers 14 T cell receptor beta chains from one sample sequenced in a study of cytomegalovirus exposure and HLA in healthy donors. A multiplex PCR was run with 60 Vbeta primers and 13 Jbeta primers. Clones were sequenced by immunoSEQ multiplex PCR, and TCRdb holds only the in-frame ones, with some missing. The table lists around 120,000 clones, 15% of them singletons, with 1.5% to 2% in the top ten. Sequencing used PBMCs. The source is a woman aged 18-30 years in good health and CMV-seronegative.

V and J are TRBV4-1 and TRBJ1-1; D gene unclear. Germline CDR1 and CDR2: MGHRA and YSYEKL. Trimming removed 4 bases from V and 0 bases from J, with 21 bases in between. The CDR3 consists of 18 residues. The CDR3 nucleotides are TGCGCCAGCAGCCCCCCCCCAGGTCGATGGGAGTTGAACACTGAAGCTTTCTTT. Its translation is CASSPPPGRWELNTEAFF.

This chain links TRBV9 with TRBJ2-2; the D gene is possibly TRBD1 (5 bases). CDR1 SGDLS and CDR2 YYNGEE come from the germline V gene. V was cut by 6 bases and J by 5 bases, with 11 bases left in between. This CDR3 contains 13 residues. CDR3 sequence reads: CASTRRVTGELFF. DNA for the CDR3: TGTGCCAGCACCCGCAGGGTAACCGGGGAGCTGTTTTTT.

This clone has a handful of counts. The chain has TRBV5-4 and TRBJ1-1; TRBD1 matches 8 bases. This CDR3 contains 15 residues. The germline V gene has CDR1 SGHNT and CDR2 YYREEE (reference sequence). With V trimmed by 4 bases and J by 0 bases, 5 bases remained unmatched. The DNA of the CDR3 is TGTGCCAGCAGCCGTACGGGACAGGTGAACACTGAAGCTTTCTTT. This encodes CASSRTGQVNTEAFF.

There are a few counts of this clone. The J gene is TRBJ2-7, the V gene TRBV7-3; a possible D gene is TRBD1 (6 bases). The germline gives CDR1 SGHTA, CDR2 FQGTGA. The CDR3 totals 14 residues. The V end lost 5 bases, the J end lost 4 bases, and 15 bases lay between the germline ends. In nucleotides, the CDR3 is TGTGCCAGCAGCGCCTCAGGGGCTGGGTACGAGCAGTACTTC. Residues: CASSASGAGYEQYF.

By share, this clone ranks as medium-sized. The chain joins TRBV5-6 to TRBJ1-4; tentatively, D is TRBD1 (6 bases). The V end was cut by 1 base, the J end by 8 bases, with 12 bases between. CDR1 is SGHDT and CDR2 is YYEEEE in the germline V gene. The CDR3 contains 14 residues. The CDR3 region is CASSLTGSGEKLFF. In nucleotides, the CDR3 is TGTGCCAGCAGCTTGACAGGGTCGGGGGAAAAACTGTTTTTT.

The V and J genes are TRBV28 and TRBJ2-2; 8 bases are a match to TRBD2. V trimming: 5 bases; J trimming: 2 bases; junction bases outside the gene matches: 7. Germline CDR1 is MDHEN and CDR2 is SYDVKM. CDR3 size: 16 residues. The CDR3: CASSLCGRFNTGELFF. The CDR3 bases are TGTGCCAGCAGTCTTTGCGGGAGGTTCAACACCGGGGAGCTGTTTTTT.

In this sample, this clone turned up a few times. The V call is TRBV5-4, the J call TRBJ1-4, with D unclear. With 3 bases removed from V and 5 bases from J, the gap between germline ends came to 14 bases. This CDR3 region has 15 residues. Looked up from germline, CDR1 is SGHNT and CDR2 is YYREEE (reference sequence). CDR3 DNA sequence: TGTGCCAGCAGCTCTAGGGTTTCGGGAAATGAAAAACTGTTTTTT. Its translation is CASSSRVSGNEKLFF.

A few counts support this clone. The chain uses TRBV4-2 and TRBJ1-2, with D uncertain. The CDR3 spans 14 residues. V shed 0 bases and J shed 4 bases, with 9 bases lying between them. Per the germline V gene, CDR1 is LGHNA and CDR2 is YNFKEQ. The CDR3 DNA reads TGTGCCAGCAGCCAAGAGTTAGAATCCTATGGCTACACCTTC. Protein product: CASSQELESYGYTF.

The chain links TRBV23-1 to TRBJ1-5; perhaps TRBD1 as D (6 bases). TRBV23-1 qualifies as an ORF whose function is uncertain. CDR3 length: 13 residues. V was shortened by 7 bases and J by 8 bases, with 15 bases between the two germline ends. The CDR3 DNA reads TGCGCCAGCACCCAGGGGACCCAGGAGCCCCAGCATTTT. Its translation is CASTQGTQEPQHF.

This clone was counted a few times. The CDR3 loop reads CASSLVILPSVGTDTQYF. In nucleotides, the CDR3 is TGTGCCAGCAGCTTAGTAATACTGCCCTCCGTTGGCACAGATACGCAGTATTTT. The gene calls are TRBV7-9 and TRBJ2-3; D uncertain. Germline V lookup: CDR1 SEHNR, CDR2 FQNEAQ (reference sequence). Trimming shortened V by 1 base and J by 1 base, and 18 bases separated the two germline ends. The CDR3 is made up of 18 amino acids.

This clone has only a few counts. J is TRBJ1-5 and V is TRBV15; perhaps TRBD1 as D (5 bases). The CDR3 length is 13 residues. The V end was cut by 3 bases, the J end by 7 bases, with 10 bases between. The germline CDR1 and CDR2 sequences are LNHNV and YYDKDF (reference sequence). Here the CDR3 reads CATSSQGSQPQHF. The DNA for the CDR3 is TGTGCCACCAGCAGCCAGGGTAGCCAGCCCCAGCATTTT. The full variable domain, its missing parts supplied by reference TRBV15 and TRBJ1-5, is DAMVIQNPRYQVTQFGKPVTLSCSQTLNHNVMYWYQQKSSQAPKLLFHYYDKDFNNEADTPDNFQSRRPNTSFCFLDIRSPGLGDTAMYLCATSSQGSQPQHFGDGTRLSIL.

The chain carries TRBV5-1 and TRBJ2-3; D is perhaps TRBD2 (5 bases). The CDR3 length is 15 residues. The V gene's germline CDR1 is SGHRS and CDR2 YFSETQ. V was cut by 2 bases and J by 2 bases, with 12 bases left in between. CDR3 coding DNA: TGCGCCAGCAGCTTCATAGACGGGGACACAGATACGCAGTATTTT. The encoded protein is CASSFIDGDTDTQYF.

The V gene is TRBV30, the J gene TRBJ1-1, with D unclear. In germline, CDR1 is GTSNPN, CDR2 SVGIG (reference sequence). This CDR3 region has 12 residues. The V end was cut by 4 bases, the J end by 1 base, with 7 bases between. DNA for the CDR3: TGTGCCTGGATGTTAGAGAACACTGAAGCTTTCTTT. It translates to CAWMLENTEAFF.

In its sample, this clone was seen many times. The chain joins TRBV21-1 to TRBJ2-5; the table's D call, TRBD2, was not checked against the DNA. TRBV21-1 corresponds to a pseudogene. The CDR3 spans 14 residues. The CDR3 sequence: CASSKRIAKETQYF. The CDR3 DNA sequence: TGTGCCAGCAGCAAGAGAATAGCGAAAGAGACCCAGTACTTC.